Following are 15 T cell receptor beta chains from one sample sequenced in a study of cytomegalovirus exposure and HLA in healthy donors. PCR primers comprised 60 Vbeta and 13 Jbeta primers. Using immunoSEQ multiplex PCR, the repertoire was profiled, and TCRdb retains in-frame clones only, with some absent. The repertoire holds about 140,000 clones, with roughly 65% as singletons. Sequenced material: PBMCs. Every receptor here comes from a woman aged 25 to 39 in good health and CMV-seronegative.

This sequence joins TRBV30 and TRBJ1-3; 9 bases match TRBD1. Germline CDR1 reads GTSNPN; CDR2 reads SVGIG (reference sequence). This CDR3 has 16 residues. The V and J ends lost 4 bases and 4 bases, in that order; junction bases with no gene match: 11. The CDR3 nucleotides read TGTGCCTGGACCTTGGTTGGGACAGGGCAAGGAAACACCATATATTTT. Protein product: CAWTLVGTGQGNTIYF.

The table lists this clone with a few counts. V and J are TRBV19 and TRBJ1-1; D call uncertain. The CDR3 is 13 amino acids. Germline V gene lookup returns CDR1 LNHDA and CDR2 SQIVND (reference sequence). V was shortened by 5 bases and J by 0 bases, with 7 bases between the two germline ends. CDR3 DNA sequence: TGTGCCAGTAGTCCCCAGGTGAACACTGAAGCTTTCTTT. Translating it yields CASSPQVNTEAFF.

This clone was observed a handful of times. The rearrangement joins TRBV4-2 to TRBJ2-7; possibly TRBD1 for D (5 bases). This CDR3 region has 12 residues. Per germline, CDR1 LGHNA and CDR2 YNFKEQ. V was shortened by 5 bases and J by 3 bases, with 8 bases between the two germline ends. CDR3 region: CASSLGVYEQYF. The CDR3 DNA follows: TGTGCCAGCAGCTTAGGGGTCTACGAGCAGTACTTC.

The gene calls are TRBV30 and TRBJ2-4; 10 bases fit TRBD1. Germline V gene lookup returns CDR1 GTSNPN and CDR2 SVGIG (reference sequence). The CDR3 extends over 14 amino acids. V shed 5 bases and J 3 bases; nucleotides not matched to a gene: 4. CDR3 region: CAWGTGEGKNIQYF. The CDR3 region has the DNA TGTGCCTGGGGGACAGGGGAAGGCAAAAACATTCAGTACTTC.

This chain joins TRBV5-4 and TRBJ2-5; a weak D match, TRBD2 (6 bases). Trimming pared 4 bases from V and 2 bases from J, leaving 15 bases between. CDR1 SGHNT and CDR2 YYREEE come from the germline V gene (reference sequence). The CDR3 extends over 15 amino acids. In nucleotides, the CDR3 is TGTGCCAGCAGCCGTAAATGGGGGGAACAAGAGACCCAGTACTTC. Protein product: CASSRKWGEQETQYF.

This clone turned up a few times. Germline is not matched at one junction end, which may reflect a read error. J is TRBJ1-5 and V is TRBV7-3, with 9 positions matching TRBD1. Germline V CDR1 and CDR2: SGHTA, FQGTGA. The CDR3 is 18 amino acids. The CDR3 DNA follows: TGTGCCAGCACCTTAAGGGTGGTACAGGGGGCGAGGGATCAGCCCCAGCATTTT. It codes for CASTLRVVQGARDQPQHF.

This chain uses TRBV6-9 with TRBJ2-3; TRBD1 matches at 9 bases. CDR1 and CDR2 from the germline V gene are MNHGY and SVAAGI. Trimming removed 10 bases from V and 3 bases from J; junction bases left unmatched: 5. The CDR3 contains 13 residues. Written as DNA, the CDR3 is TGTGCCAATCGACAGGGGGTAACAGATACGCAGTATTTT. It translates to CANRQGVTDTQYF.

The chain has TRBV2 and TRBJ2-2; TRBD2 aligns across 14 bases. The V gene end was trimmed by 6 bases and the J gene end by 7 bases; junction bases not matched to a gene: 7. Germline assignment: CDR1 SNHLY and CDR2 FYNNEI. This CDR3 contains 16 residues. The CDR3 here is CASSRTSGRSGGELFF. The CDR3 nucleotides read TGTGCCAGCAGCCGGACTAGCGGGAGGAGTGGCGGGGAGCTGTTTTTT.

The chain carries TRBV6-4 and TRBJ2-1; the D gene is possibly TRBD2 (5 bases). Germline loops: CDR1 MRHNA, CDR2 SNTAGT. The CDR3 is made up of 14 amino acids. Trimming stripped 8 bases from V and 3 bases from J, with 14 bases between. The CDR3 spells CASQAVVGYNEQFF. The CDR3 DNA reads as TGTGCCAGCCAAGCGGTAGTTGGCTACAATGAGCAGTTCTTC.

J is TRBJ2-2 and V is TRBV6-5; D gene uncertain. Germline CDR1 and CDR2: MNHEY and SVGAGI. Trimming took 6 bases from V and 9 from J, leaving 8 bases between them. CDR3 length: 11 residues. CDR3 DNA sequence: TGTGCCAGCAGCTCGGAGCGGGAGCTGTTTTTT. It encodes CASSSERELFF.

This clone has only a few counts. The gene calls are TRBV19 and TRBJ2-5, with 11 nucleotides matching TRBD1. CDR3 length: 15 residues. V trimming: 4 bases; J trimming: 6 bases; junction bases outside the gene matches: 7. Germline values: CDR1 LNHDA, CDR2 SQIVND (reference sequence). The CDR3 spells CASSRGTGGLKTQYF. The CDR3 DNA reads as TGTGCCAGTAGTAGGGGGACAGGGGGGTTAAAGACCCAGTACTTC.

The J gene is TRBJ2-2, the V gene TRBV7-9, with TRBD2 matching over 10 bases. Trimming cost V 3 bases and J 8 bases; bases outside gene matches: 9. Germline V lookup: CDR1 SEHNR, CDR2 FQNEAQ (reference sequence). The CDR3 is 16 residues long. CDR3: CASSFSLAGVSGELFF. The DNA for the CDR3 is TGTGCCAGCAGCTTCAGTCTAGCGGGAGTTTCAGGGGAGCTGTTTTTT.

The gene calls are TRBV5-1 and TRBJ2-3, with 16 positions matching TRBD2. Germline-derived CDR1 and CDR2 are SGHRS and YFSETQ. Trimming cost V 3 bases and J 4 bases; bases outside gene matches: 14. The CDR3 length is 20 residues. The CDR3 nucleotides are TGCGCCAGCAGCTCAAAACCCGGGACTAGCGGGAGGGCCGGTGCAGATACGCAGTATTTT. This sequence encodes CASSSKPGTSGRAGADTQYF.

This clone appeared once. The rearrangement uses TRBV5-6 and TRBJ1-1; the match to TRBD1 covers 8 bases. J lost 5 bases, V lost 4 bases, and 7 bases had no gene match. The CDR3 is 14 amino acids. From germline, CDR1 is SGHDT and CDR2 YYEEEE. In DNA, the CDR3 is TGTGCCAGCAGCCGGACGACAGGGGTAACTGAAGCTTTCTTT. Amino acid sequence: CASSRTTGVTEAFF. The complete variable domain, with remaining parts taken from reference TRBV5-6 and TRBJ1-1, reads DAGVTQSPTHLIKTRGQQVTLRCSPKSGHDTVSWYQQALGQGPQFIFQYYEEEERQRGNFPDRFSGHQFPNYSSELNVNALLLGDSALYLCASSRTTGVTEAFFGQGTRLTVV.

This chain uses TRBV15 with TRBJ1-3; the match to TRBD1 covers 10 bases. CDR3 length: 16 amino acids. CDR1 and CDR2 (germline): LNHNV, YYDKDF (reference sequence). With V trimmed by 6 bases and J by 2 bases, 7 bases remained unmatched. CDR3 sequence: CATSRPDRGPGNTIYF. CDR3 in DNA: TGTGCCACCAGTAGACCCGACAGGGGGCCTGGAAACACCATATATTTT.